The rows below give T cell receptor beta chains drawn from one sample of a study of cytomegalovirus exposure and HLA in healthy donors. Sequencing was performed with immunoSEQ multiplex PCR; in TCRdb, only in-frame clones are kept and a portion is missing. The sample contains about 190,000 clones, approximately 86% of which appear only once. The sequenced material came from PBMCs. These receptors all come from a woman between 18 and 30 years old in good health and CMV-seronegative. The CDR3 runs from the conserved cysteine through the conserved F or W. A D gene is named only where the DNA matches it firmly. Clone size is given for some rows only: seen once, a few or many times, or a class if the clone is expanded.

v_call	clone_size	d_call	j_call	cdr3_aa	cdr3_nt
TRBV7-2	-	-	TRBJ2-1	CASRPPGLAYNEQFF	TGTGCCAGCAGGCCTCCGGGACTGGCCTACAATGAGCAGTTCTTC
TRBV5-6	-	TRBD2	TRBJ2-5	CASSLVAGVGGETQYF	TGTGCCAGCAGCTTGGTAGCGGGAGTAGGGGGAGAGACCCAGTACTTC
TRBV4-1	-	TRBD1	TRBJ2-7	CASSQVGQGYEQYF	TGCGCCAGCAGCCAAGTGGGACAGGGCTACGAGCAGTACTTC
TRBV15	-	-	TRBJ2-7	CATSREPGKTYEQYF	TGTGCCACCAGCAGAGAACCCGGGAAAACCTACGAGCAGTACTTC
TRBV30	-	-	TRBJ1-5	CAWSGDSDQPQHF	TGTGCCTGGAGCGGAGACAGTGATCAGCCCCAGCATTTT
TRBV2	-	-	TRBJ2-7	CASKGGTGIYEQYF	TGTGCCAGCAAGGGGGGGACTGGTATTTACGAGCAGTACTTC
TRBV5-1	-	-	TRBJ2-7	CASSLSQGFSYEQYF	TGCGCCAGCAGCTTGTCACAGGGCTTCTCCTACGAGCAGTACTTC
TRBV29-1	-	-	TRBJ2-5	CSVEDSGETQYF	TGCAGCGTTGAAGATTCGGGAGAGACCCAGTACTTC
TRBV7-9	-	-	TRBJ2-7	CASSLDGDEQYF	TGTGCCAGCAGCTTAGACGGGGACGAGCAGTACTTC
TRBV7-9	-	TRBD1	TRBJ2-2	CASSSQGMELFF	TGTGCCAGCAGCTCACAGGGGATGGAGCTGTTTTTT
TRBV4-1	many	-	TRBJ1-4	CASSQDQGLMGEKLFF	TGCGCCAGCAGCCAAGATCAAGGACTCATGGGGGAAAAACTGTTTTTT
TRBV6-4	-	TRBD1	TRBJ2-2	CASSQLPGQGTGELFF	TGTGCCAGCAGTCAACTACCGGGACAGGGGACCGGGGAGCTGTTTTTT
TRBV5-1	few	-	TRBJ2-3	CASSSQGADTQYF	TGCGCCAGCAGCTCACAGGGCGCCGATACGCAGTATTTT
TRBV9	-	TRBD1	TRBJ1-6	CASSALDRANSPLHF	TGTGCCAGCAGCGCCCTTGACAGGGCCAATTCACCCCTCCACTTT
TRBV9	-	-	TRBJ1-2	CASSVAVNYGYTF	TGTGCCAGCAGCGTAGCCGTAAACTATGGCTACACCTTC
TRBV27	once	-	TRBJ1-2	CASSPDRRYGYTF	TGTGCCAGCAGTCCCGACAGGCGGTATGGCTACACCTTC
TRBV5-1	-	-	TRBJ2-3	CASSLVPGDTVRTQYF	TGCGCCAGCAGCTTGGTGCCAGGGGATACGGTCAGGACGCAGTATTTT
TRBV10-1	-	TRBD2	TRBJ2-7	CASSPGGTYEQYF	TGCGCCAGCAGTCCGGGGGGGACCTACGAGCAGTACTTC